Reported below is one T cell receptor (beta chain). This record belongs to a study of blood T cell repertoires in COVID-19. Study details: Material from acute and convalescent COVID-19 was sourced from the United States, Italy and Spain. The cDNA or gDNA used as material had been derived from T cells, B-cell-depleted T cells, or PBMCs.

Repertoires were generated with immunoSEQ multiplex PCR, while TCRdb's copy carries only in-frame clones and drops some. Among about 170,000 clones listed, 84% were seen once. V dropped 4 bases and J dropped 4 bases, with 14 bases sitting between them. Germline V CDR1 and CDR2: GTSNPN, SVGIG (reference sequence). CDR3 size: 14 residues. Residents of over 20 US areas, aged about 18 to 95 years, made up the participants. Two negative PCRs, clearance, or symptom resolution characterized the recovered Cohort 3 donors. The chain has TRBV30 and TRBJ1-5, with a weak D call TRBD1 (6 bases). The clonotype originates from a man aged 50-60 years who had recovered from COVID-19. Specimen: PBMCs or T cells enriched from blood (not recorded which). The CDR3 DNA is TGTGCCTGGAAAAGGCCGCAGGGGAATCAGCCCCAGCATTTT. This translates into CAWKRPQGNQPQHF.